This TCR beta chain was identified during a study of circulating and synovial CD4+ cells in juvenile arthritis. Overall study results and limits: Diversity here was lower than in bulk blood CD4 cells. These blood cells shared more CDR3 sequences with synovium than bulk blood. Circulating pathogenic-like and bulk T cells looked alike by Vbeta family usage.

About this clone: Its cognate antigen is unknown.

The table came from immunoSEQ multiplex PCR; TCRdb's copy has only in-frame clones and leaves some out. The sample lists some 35,000 clones, about 94% occurring once. The CDR3 extends over 18 amino acids. V lost 1 base to trimming and J lost 8 bases; unmatched junction nucleotides: 14. Looked up from germline, CDR1 is MDHEN and CDR2 is SYDVKM. The sequenced sample was CD4+ T cells from blood. The J gene is TRBJ1-2, the V gene TRBV28; 12 nucleotides align to TRBD1. The sequence was collected from a human donor with juvenile idiopathic arthritis. CDR3 in DNA: TGTGCCAGCAGTTTATCTCGGGGGGGACAGGGGGCCCCCGGGGGCTACACCTTC. It yields the protein CASSLSRGGQGAPGGYTF.